The clone carrying this TCR beta chain was recorded once. This table comes from immunoSEQ multiplex PCR, and its TCRdb copy is limited to in-frame clones, with some not included. Altogether 300,000 to 350,000 clones are present, less than 90% being singletons, with the ten largest covering 5.5% to 7%. This specimen belongs to a study of Ad26.COV2.S vaccination and SARS-CoV-2 variants. Study-wide context: The Ad26.COV2.S arm of the COV1001 trial was where the donor was placed.

The junction had 1 base not matched to a gene; V was cut back by 3 bases and J by 2 bases. This CDR3 spans 15 amino acids. The V gene's germline CDR1 is MDHEN and CDR2 SYDVKM. Treatment here: over 15 received Ad26.COV2.S at low or high dose, single or two shots; 5 received placebo; per-sample allocation not given. On day 63 after the first injection, vaccine and placebo recipients gave samples. This chain uses TRBV28 with TRBJ1-3, with 10 bases aligning to TRBD1. The source was peripheral blood, collected in a trial of Ad26.COV2.S vaccine versus placebo. The receptor was derived from a person aged 18-65 years who received the Ad26.COV2.S COVID-19 vaccine or a placebo. The CDR3, as DNA: TGTGCCAGCAGTTTGGGGACAGGGGCTGGAAACACCATATATTTT. Translating gives CASSLGTGAGNTIYF.